These 5 T cell receptor beta chains share one sample of origin, sequenced in a study of T cell responses to AZD1222 COVID-19 vaccine. The assay was immunoSEQ multiplex PCR, and TCRdb's table has in-frame clones only and misses some. Found here are around 130,000 clones, roughly 85% of them singletons; the top ten hold about 1.6%. The sequences come from peripheral blood, collected on day 0 of AZD1222 vaccination. The receptor source for this set is an adult in good health.

V is TRBV5-1 and J is TRBJ1-3, with TRBD1 identical over 8 bases. The CDR3 extends over 17 amino acids. V lost 3 bases to trimming and J lost 0 bases; unmatched junction nucleotides: 8. Germline V gene lookup returns CDR1 SGHRS and CDR2 YFSETQ. This CDR3 reads CASSSGTGWGSGNTIYF. CDR3 coding DNA: TGCGCCAGCAGCTCCGGGACAGGTTGGGGCTCTGGAAACACCATATATTTT.

This chain links TRBV7-9 with TRBJ1-2; 8 bases agree with TRBD1. Germline V gives CDR1 SEHNR, CDR2 FQNEAQ (reference sequence). The V gene end was trimmed by 1 base and the J gene end by 5 bases; junction bases not matched to a gene: 9. The CDR3 consists of 16 residues. The CDR3 loop reads CASSLGKGQEKYGYTF. In nucleotides, the CDR3 is TGTGCCAGCAGCTTAGGAAAGGGACAGGAAAAATATGGCTACACCTTC. The full variable domain, with the rest looked up from reference TRBV7-9 and TRBJ1-2, is DTGVSQNPRHKITKRGQNVTFRCDPISEHNRLYWYRQTLGQGPEFLTYFQNEAQLEKSRLLSDRFSAERPKGSFSTLEIQRTEQGDSAMYLCASSLGKGQEKYGYTFGSGTRLTVV.

This sequence joins TRBV11-2 and TRBJ1-4; D is possibly TRBD1 (5 bases). The CDR3 is made up of 16 amino acids. V was shortened by 4 bases and J by 5 bases, with 17 bases between the two germline ends. Germline V gene data show CDR1 as SGHAT and CDR2 as FQNNGV. CDR3 sequence (DNA): TGTGCCAGCAGCTCCTATGTAGGAGGGGCGAATGAAAAACTGTTTTTT. As protein: CASSSYVGGANEKLFF.

The chain uses TRBV6-5 and TRBJ1-5; tentatively, D is TRBD1 (5 bases). Germline-derived CDR1 and CDR2 are MNHEY and SVGAGI. V gave up 4 bases and J gave up 1 base, with 8 bases separating them. The CDR3 spans 14 residues. The CDR3 nucleotides are TGTGCCAGCAGTTCGCGACAGAGCAATCAGCCCCAGCATTTT. Its translation is CASSSRQSNQPQHF.

The rearrangement joins TRBV11-2 to TRBJ2-1; 8 bases match TRBD2. Germline V gives CDR1 SGHAT, CDR2 FQNNGV. The CDR3 covers 18 residues. J lost 0 bases, V lost 3 bases, and 10 bases had no gene match. CDR3 bases: TGTGCCAGCAGCTTCGGGGGGGCGGGAGAGGGCTCCTACAATGAGCAGTTCTTC. Residues: CASSFGGAGEGSYNEQFF.